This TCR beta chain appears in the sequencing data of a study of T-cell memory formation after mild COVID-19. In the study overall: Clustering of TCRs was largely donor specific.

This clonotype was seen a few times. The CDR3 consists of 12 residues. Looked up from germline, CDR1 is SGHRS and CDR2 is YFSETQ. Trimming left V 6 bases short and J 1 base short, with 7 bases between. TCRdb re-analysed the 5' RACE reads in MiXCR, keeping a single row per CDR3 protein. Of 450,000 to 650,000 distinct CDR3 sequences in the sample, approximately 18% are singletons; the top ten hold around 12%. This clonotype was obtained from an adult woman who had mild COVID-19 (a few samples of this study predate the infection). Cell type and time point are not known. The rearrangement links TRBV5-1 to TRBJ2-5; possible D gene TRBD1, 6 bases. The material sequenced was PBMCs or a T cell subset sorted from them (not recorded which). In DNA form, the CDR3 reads TGCGCCAGCATGGGGGCCCAAGAGACCCAGTACTTC. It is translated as CASMGAQETQYF.